This T cell receptor (beta chain) was retrieved from a study of vaccination and CD4 T cells after COVID-19. Overall study results and limits: The study found median SARS-CoV-2-reactive clonotypes rising from roughly 21 to 40, not significantly.

Cultured CD4+ T cell DNA underwent sequencing with the Oncomine TCR Beta short-read assay. TCRdb re-derived calls from the PCR reads in MiXCR, one entry per CDR3 protein. The profile shows some 22,000 distinct CDR3 sequences, about a third of them singletons. Turning to this clonotype: The antigen is unknown.

Time point denoted: late sampling 161 to 241 days after vaccination in three convalescent patients. Treatment meaning: roughly 11-day PBMC culture with coronavirus spike peptide pools or control peptides (ViraFEST assay). After being plated at roughly 2.2 million per well, PBMCs were cultured with about 9.1 IU/ml IL-2 and 8.5 to 10 ug/ml peptide pools. The TCR sequence derives from a human donor who had recovered from COVID-19. The sequencing used CD4+ T cells from blood, cultured in vitro, collected about 7 months after SARS-CoV-2 vaccination.

CDR3 loop: CASRDRGYSPLHF. In nucleotides, the CDR3 is TGTGCCAGTCGGGACAGGGGGTACTCACCCCTCCACTTT. The chain couples TRBV28 to TRBJ1-6, with 11 bases that match TRBD1. This CDR3 is 13 amino acids long. Per germline, CDR1 MDHEN and CDR2 SYDVKM. Losses at the gene ends were 9 bases for V and 10 bases for J; bases not matched to a gene: 5. Full variable domain (remainder filled in from reference TRBV28 and TRBJ1-6): DVKVTQSSRYLVKRTGEKVFLECVQDMDHENMFWYRQDPGLGLRLIYFSYDVKMKEKGDIPEGYSVSREKKERFSLILESASTNQTSMYLCASRDRGYSPLHFGNGTRLTVT.